This T cell receptor (beta chain) appears in the sequencing data of a study of Graves' ophthalmopathy and Graves' hyperthyroidism. Study-level background: Hyperthyroidism qualified as stable when ophthalmopathy did not develop within 18 months of follow-up.

Study-level results: Blood shared most expanded thyroid clonotypes above 0.001 frequency.

Amplified TCR beta CDR3 regions were obtained using RNA transcripts as template. Scientists carried out first-round RT-PCR using HTBI primers and then a second-round multiplex PCR. TCRdb ran MiXCR on the multiplex PCR reads and lists one entry per CDR3 protein. The sample has over a million distinct CDR3 sequences; about 38% are singletons. V dropped 2 bases and J dropped 3 bases, with 26 bases sitting between them. Looked up from germline, CDR1 is MGHDK and CDR2 is SYGVNS. This CDR3 comprises 19 residues. This clonotype was seen at least ten times. Its target is not known. This clonotype was sampled from an adult man with Graves' hyperthyroidism. The genes are TRBV25-1 and TRBJ2-7, with D possibly TRBD2 on 6 matching bases. The specimen sequenced was peripheral blood or thyroid tissue (not recorded which). The CDR3 sequence: CASSENPNRGSDPLYEQYF. The CDR3 nucleotides read TGTGCCAGCAGTGAAAACCCAAACCGGGGGTCCGACCCTCTCTACGAGCAGTACTTC.